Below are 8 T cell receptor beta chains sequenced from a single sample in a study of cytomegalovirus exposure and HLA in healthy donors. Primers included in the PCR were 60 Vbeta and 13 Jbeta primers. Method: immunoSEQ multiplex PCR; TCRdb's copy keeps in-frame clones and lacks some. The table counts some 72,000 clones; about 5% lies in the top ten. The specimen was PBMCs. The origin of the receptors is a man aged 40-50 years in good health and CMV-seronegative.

In DNA, the CDR3 is TGTGCCAGCAGCAATGCAGGGACTAGCGGGGTCTCCTACGAGCAGTACTTC. Translating it yields CASSNAGTSGVSYEQYF. V and J are TRBV21-1 and TRBJ2-7; the DNA was not compared with TRBD2, the D call given in the table. TRBV21-1 has pseudogene status. The CDR3 has 17 amino acids.

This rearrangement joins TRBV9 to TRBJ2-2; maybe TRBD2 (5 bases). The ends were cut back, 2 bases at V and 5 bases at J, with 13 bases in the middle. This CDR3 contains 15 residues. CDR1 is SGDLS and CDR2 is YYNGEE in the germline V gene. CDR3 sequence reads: CASSVPGTGTGELFF. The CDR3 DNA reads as TGTGCCAGCAGCGTGCCCGGAACGGGAACCGGGGAGCTGTTTTTT.

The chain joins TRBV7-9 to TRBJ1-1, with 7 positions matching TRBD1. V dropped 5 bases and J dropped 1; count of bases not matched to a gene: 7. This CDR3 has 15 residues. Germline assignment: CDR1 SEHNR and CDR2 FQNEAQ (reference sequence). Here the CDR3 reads CASSPQGQRNTEAFF. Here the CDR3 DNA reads TGTGCCAGCAGCCCCCAGGGACAGAGGAACACTGAAGCTTTCTTT.

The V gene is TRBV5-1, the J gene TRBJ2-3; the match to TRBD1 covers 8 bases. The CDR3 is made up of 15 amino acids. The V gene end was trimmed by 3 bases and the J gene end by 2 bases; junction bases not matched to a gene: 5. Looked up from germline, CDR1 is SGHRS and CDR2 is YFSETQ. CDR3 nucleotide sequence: TGCGCCAGCAGCTCCGGGACAGGAATCACAGATACGCAGTATTTT. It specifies CASSSGTGITDTQYF.

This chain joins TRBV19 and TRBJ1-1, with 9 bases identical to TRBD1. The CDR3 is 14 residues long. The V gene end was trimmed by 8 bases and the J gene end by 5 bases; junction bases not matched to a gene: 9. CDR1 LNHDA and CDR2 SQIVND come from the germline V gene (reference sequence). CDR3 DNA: TGTGCCAGTGGGACAGGGCTCCTTGGGACTGAAGCTTTCTTT. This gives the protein CASGTGLLGTEAFF.

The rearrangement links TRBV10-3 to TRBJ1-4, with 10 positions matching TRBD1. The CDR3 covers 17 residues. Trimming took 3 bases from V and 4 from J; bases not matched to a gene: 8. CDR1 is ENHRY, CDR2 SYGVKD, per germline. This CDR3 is CAISDSRQGAVNEKLFF. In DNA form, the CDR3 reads TGTGCCATCAGTGATTCGCGACAGGGGGCGGTTAATGAAAAACTGTTTTTT.

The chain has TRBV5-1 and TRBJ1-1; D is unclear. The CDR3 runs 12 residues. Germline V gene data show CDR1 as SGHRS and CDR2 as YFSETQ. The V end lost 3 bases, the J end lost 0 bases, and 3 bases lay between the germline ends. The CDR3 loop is CASSSMNTEAFF. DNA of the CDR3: TGCGCCAGCAGCTCCATGAACACTGAAGCTTTCTTT.

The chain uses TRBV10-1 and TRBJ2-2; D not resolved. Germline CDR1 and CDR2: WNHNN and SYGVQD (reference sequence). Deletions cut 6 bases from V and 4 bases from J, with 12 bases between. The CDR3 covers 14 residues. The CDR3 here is CASSRSRVTGELFF. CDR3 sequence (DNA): TGCGCCAGCAGCCGTTCCCGGGTCACCGGGGAGCTGTTTTTT.